A single sample gave rise to the 9 T cell receptor beta chains below, sequenced in a study of blood T cell repertoires in COVID-19. Clones were sequenced by immunoSEQ multiplex PCR, and TCRdb holds only the in-frame ones, with some missing. This sample has about 290,000 clones, with around 90% found just once. Material for sequencing was PBMCs or T cells enriched from blood (not recorded which). These receptors all come from a woman aged 40 to 50 who had recovered from COVID-19.

The rearrangement links TRBV29-1 to TRBJ1-2; 11 bases are shared with TRBD1. Germline V gene data show CDR1 as SQVTM and CDR2 as ANQGSEA. This CDR3 comprises 12 residues. Trimming cost V 6 bases and J 6 bases; bases outside gene matches: 3. The CDR3 region is CSVGGQGDGYTF. The CDR3 DNA sequence: TGCAGCGTGGGGGGACAGGGGGATGGCTACACCTTC.

The chain employs TRBV18 and TRBJ1-3; 7 bases match TRBD1. Germline V gene sequence: CDR1 KGHSH, CDR2 LQKENI. V was pared by 3 bases and J by 0 bases, with 5 bases of the junction left unmatched. The CDR3 has 16 residues. CDR3 in amino acids: CASSPGQPISGNTIYF. The CDR3 DNA reads TGTGCCAGCTCACCGGGACAGCCCATCTCTGGAAACACCATATATTTT. The full variable domain, with the rest looked up from reference TRBV18 and TRBJ1-3, is NAGVMQNPRHLVRRRGQEARLRCSPMKGHSHVYWYRQLPEEGLKFMVYLQKENIIDESGMPKERFSAEFPKEGPSILRIQQVVRGDSAAYFCASSPGQPISGNTIYFGEGSWLTVV.

The rearrangement links TRBV29-1 to TRBJ2-7; 8 bases map to TRBD2. V lost 7 bases, J lost 7 bases, and 12 bases stayed unmatched. The CDR3 totals 13 residues. Germline-derived CDR1 and CDR2 are SQVTM and ANQGSEA. The CDR3 coding sequence is TGCAGCGCTACCTGGCGGGGGGCGTCTGAGCAGTACTTC. As protein: CSATWRGASEQYF.

The J gene is TRBJ2-7, the V gene TRBV18, with a possible D match to TRBD1 (7 bases). CDR3 size: 14 residues. Germline CDR1 and CDR2: KGHSH and LQKENI. V was clipped by 3 bases and J by 3 bases, with 12 bases between them. The CDR3 DNA is TGTGCCAGCTCACCCAGGGGGGAAAACTACGAGCAGTACTTC. As protein: CASSPRGENYEQYF.

V usage is TRBV9 and J usage is TRBJ1-5; D ambiguous. Germline CDR1 and CDR2: SGDLS and YYNGEE. Deletions cut 4 bases from V and 3 bases from J, with 8 bases between. The CDR3 runs 13 residues. The CDR3, as DNA: TGTGCCAGCAGCCGCAGTATCAATCAGCCCCAGCATTTT. As protein: CASSRSINQPQHF.

The rearrangement uses TRBV19 and TRBJ1-2; D is possibly TRBD1 (6 bases). The CDR3 length is 11 residues. Germline V gene lookup returns CDR1 LNHDA and CDR2 SQIVND (reference sequence). Trimming took 10 bases from V and 5 from J, leaving 11 bases between them. DNA for the CDR3: TGTGCCACCGGGACAAGATATGGCTACACCTTC. Translated, it gives CATGTRYGYTF. Drawing the rest from reference TRBV19 and TRBJ1-2, the complete variable domain is DGGITQSPKYLFRKEGQNVTLSCEQNLNHDAMYWYRQDPGQGLRLIYYSQIVNDFQKGDIAEGYSVSREKKESFPLTVTSAQKNPTAFYLCATGTRYGYTFGSGTRLTVV.

The genes are TRBV5-1 and TRBJ1-1; maybe TRBD1 (6 bases). Trimming left V 7 bases short and J 6 bases short, with 25 bases between. The length of the CDR3 is 16 residues. The germline V gene has CDR1 SGHRS and CDR2 YFSETQ. This chain's CDR3 is CASVTYRQVAIPEAFF. The CDR3 DNA reads TGCGCCAGCGTTACCTACCGACAGGTCGCAATTCCTGAAGCTTTCTTT.

This clone was counted a single time. The rearrangement uses TRBV7-2 and TRBJ2-5, with 7 bases lining up with TRBD2. The CDR3 runs 17 residues. V shed 5 bases and J 7 bases; nucleotides not matched to a gene: 19. Germline CDR1 SGHTA, CDR2 FQGNSA. CDR3: CASSPRFVGGPRRTQYF. The CDR3 DNA sequence: TGTGCCAGCAGCCCACGCTTCGTGGGAGGGCCGAGGAGGACCCAGTACTTC.

The chain uses TRBV5-1 and TRBJ2-1, with TRBD1 identical over 8 bases. This CDR3 region has 14 residues. The germline V gene encodes CDR1 SGHRS and CDR2 YFSETQ. Trimming took 4 bases from V and 6 from J; bases not matched to a gene: 6. The CDR3 here is CASSRQGAVNEQFF. The CDR3, as DNA: TGCGCCAGCAGCAGGCAGGGGGCGGTCAATGAGCAGTTCTTC.